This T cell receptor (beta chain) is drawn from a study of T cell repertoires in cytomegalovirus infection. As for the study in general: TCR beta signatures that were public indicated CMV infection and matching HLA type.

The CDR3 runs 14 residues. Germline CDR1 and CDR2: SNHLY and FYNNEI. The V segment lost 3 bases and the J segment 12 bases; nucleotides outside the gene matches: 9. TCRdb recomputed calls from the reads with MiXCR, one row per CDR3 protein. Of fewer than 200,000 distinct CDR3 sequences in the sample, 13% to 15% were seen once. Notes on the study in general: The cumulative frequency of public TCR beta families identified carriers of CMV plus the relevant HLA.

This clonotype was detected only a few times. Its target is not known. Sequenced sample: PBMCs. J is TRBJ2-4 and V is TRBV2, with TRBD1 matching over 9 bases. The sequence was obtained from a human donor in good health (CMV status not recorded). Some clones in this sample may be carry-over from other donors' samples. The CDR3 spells CASSDSRQGVTQYF. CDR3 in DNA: TGTGCCAGCAGTGATTCCCGACAGGGGGTAACTCAGTACTTC. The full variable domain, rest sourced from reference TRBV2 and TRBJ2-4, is EPEVTQTPSHQVTQMGQEVILRCVPISNHLYFYWYRQILGQKVEFLVSFYNNEISEKSEIFDDQFSVERPDGSNFTLKIRSTKLEDSAMYFCASSDSRQGVTQYFGAGTRLSVL.